The 24 T cell receptor beta chains listed next were all sequenced from one sample in a study of regulatory T cells in long-lasting Graves disease (dated by TCRdb to the early 2020s). Taken with the paper, the label for time point translates to: persistent/refractory GD, antithyroid drugs over 5 years with positive TRAb. For both TCR sequencing and RNA sequencing, RNA was extracted from PBMCs using TRIzol. The library was built by means of multiplex PCR. TCRdb shows the sequencer as Illumina HiSeq 4000. CDR3 regions were amplified by Arm-PCR with iRepertoire HTBI primers to construct TCR beta libraries. TCRdb trimmed the raw reads at Q25, called clones with MiXCR and kept productive beta chains. One record per CDR3 amino acid sequence lists the most common genes and DNA. The sample table contains 390,000 or so distinct CDR3 sequences; only one count was recorded for approximately 25% of them. The ten largest clones capture approximately 27% of the sample.

The sample consisted of peripheral blood mononuclear cells (PBMCs), taken when the disease was refractory, from a patient treated with antithyroid drugs. Receptors originate from a woman aged 40 to 49 with Graves disease. Donor details come from another sample of the same person, matched by shared clones.

The chain carries TRBV9 and TRBJ2-2; perhaps TRBD2 as D (5 bases). The CDR3 is made up of 16 amino acids. Trimming took 4 bases from V and 1 from J, leaving 14 bases between them. Germline V gene sequence: CDR1 SGDLS, CDR2 YYNGEE. CDR3: CASSPLGGGNTGELFF. The CDR3 DNA follows: TGTGCCAGCAGCCCTTTAGGCGGAGGGAACACCGGGGAGCTGTTTTTT. The entire variable domain, with the rest obtained from reference TRBV9 and TRBJ2-2, is as follows: DSGVTQTPKHLITATGQRVTLRCSPRSGDLSVYWYQQSLDQGLQFLIQYYNGEERAKGNILERFSAQQFPDLHSELNLSSLELGDSALYFCASSPLGGGNTGELFFGEGSRLTVL.

With regard to this clonotype: A junction boundary mismatches the germline segment, possibly from a read error. The V and J genes are TRBV4-1 and TRBJ1-5; D possibly corresponds to TRBD1 (6 bases). Germline values: CDR1 MGHRA, CDR2 YSYEKL. The CDR3 has 14 residues. The CDR3 spells CANSPGVGNQPQHF. The CDR3 DNA sequence: TGTGCCAACAGCCCAGGGGTTGGGAATCAGCCCCAGCATTTT.

The chain carries TRBV7-9 and TRBJ1-4; TRBD1 aligns across 9 bases. V trimming: 0 bases; J trimming: 0 bases; junction bases outside the gene matches: 2. Per the germline V gene, CDR1 is SEHNR and CDR2 is FQNEAQ (reference sequence). CDR3 length: 17 amino acids. The CDR3 DNA sequence: TGTGCCAGCAGCTTAGCCCGGACAGGGGCAACTAATGAAAAACTGTTTTTT. This sequence encodes CASSLARTGATNEKLFF.

This clonotype was counted ten times or more. The gene calls are TRBV20-1 and TRBJ2-5; 10 bases match TRBD1. CDR3 length: 11 amino acids. The germline gives CDR1 DFQATT, CDR2 SNEGSKA (reference sequence). After removal of 3 bases from V and 11 bases from J, the junction contained 3 bases not matched to a gene. The DNA of the CDR3 is TGCAGTGCTAGCGGGACAGGGGTTCAGTACTTC. Its translation: CSASGTGVQYF.

This clonotype was seen at least ten times. This chain connects TRBV2 to TRBJ2-7; no clear D. Trimming pared 6 bases from V and 0 bases from J, leaving 15 bases between. CDR1 SNHLY and CDR2 FYNNEI come from the germline V gene. This CDR3 is built from 15 residues. CDR3 protein: CASSLKAESSYEQYF. The CDR3 bases are TGTGCCAGCAGCCTAAAGGCGGAAAGCTCCTACGAGCAGTACTTC.

This clonotype showed up many times. V gene TRBV27 combines with J gene TRBJ2-7; possibly TRBD2 for D (6 bases). This CDR3 region has 14 residues. V lost 6 bases, J lost 1 base, and 13 bases lay in between. The germline CDR1 and CDR2 sequences are MNHEY and SMNVEV (reference sequence). The CDR3: CASSLVSGSYEQYF. The CDR3, as DNA: TGTGCCAGCAGCTTAGTGAGCGGGTCCTACGAGCAGTACTTC.

The table lists this clonotype with a few counts. The J gene is TRBJ1-1, the V gene TRBV7-3, with TRBD1 matching 8 bases. V was clipped by 2 bases and J by 1 base; unmatched bases: 6. From germline, CDR1 is SGHTA and CDR2 FQGTGA. This CDR3 is built from 16 residues. CDR3 coding DNA: TGTGCCAGCAGCTTAGGGCCTGGGACAGGGAACACTGAAGCTTTCTTT. This codes for CASSLGPGTGNTEAFF.

This clonotype was recorded many times. The chain links TRBV29-1 to TRBJ1-1; D gene uncertain. Trimming took 5 bases from V and 1 from J, leaving 5 bases between them. There are 11 residues in the CDR3. Germline CDR1 and CDR2: SQVTM and ANQGSEA. The CDR3 here is CSVPGNTEAFF. The CDR3 DNA sequence: TGCAGCGTTCCCGGGAACACTGAAGCTTTCTTT.

CDR3 protein: CASSDQGPLSGANVLTF. CDR3 nucleotide sequence: TGTGCCAGTTCGGACCAGGGGCCTCTCTCTGGGGCCAACGTCCTGACTTTC. This chain links TRBV19 with TRBJ2-6; possibly TRBD1 for D (6 bases). The CDR3 has 17 amino acids. Germline V lookup: CDR1 LNHDA, CDR2 SQIVND (reference sequence). The ends were cut back, 8 bases at V and 0 bases at J, with 17 bases in the middle.

V is TRBV20-1 and J is TRBJ2-7, with D perhaps being TRBD1 or TRBD2 (5 bases each). V lost 3 bases, J lost 2 bases, and 11 bases lay in between. CDR1 is DFQATT and CDR2 is SNEGSKA in the germline V gene (reference sequence). This CDR3 is 13 amino acids long. The CDR3 nucleotides read TGCAGTGCTAGGGGGACGGCAACCTACGAGCAGTACTTC. It is translated as CSARGTATYEQYF.

This chain uses TRBV6-1 with TRBJ2-7; no firm D call. CDR1 is MNHNS and CDR2 is SASEGT in the germline V gene. The CDR3 spans 12 residues. The germline V and J ends were trimmed by 5 bases and 6 bases, with 11 bases remaining between them. The CDR3 spells CASSNRIGEQYF. The CDR3, as DNA: TGTGCCAGCAGTAACCGAATCGGCGAGCAGTACTTC.

This clonotype has only a few counts. V gene TRBV6-1 combines with J gene TRBJ1-2; weak D call: TRBD1 (5 bases). Germline-derived CDR1 and CDR2 are MNHNS and SASEGT. CDR3 size: 15 residues. Deletions cut 6 bases from V and 4 bases from J, with 18 bases between. This chain's CDR3 is CASSPRGVGTYGYTF. The CDR3 DNA reads TGTGCCAGCAGCCCCCGGGGGGTGGGGACCTATGGCTACACCTTC.

This clonotype was found many times. CDR3 residues: CASTHGFLGQALVGPQHF. DNA for the CDR3: TGTGCCAGCACGCATGGATTTCTGGGGCAGGCCCTGGTTGGGCCCCAGCATTTT. The chain couples TRBV6-1 to TRBJ1-5; perhaps TRBD1 as D (5 bases). V was cut by 7 bases and J by 9 bases, with 31 bases left in between. The CDR3 sequence is 18 residues long. Per germline, CDR1 MNHNS and CDR2 SASEGT.

The chain links TRBV7-8 to TRBJ1-3; no definite D call. This CDR3 region has 16 residues. The V gene's germline CDR1 is SGHVS and CDR2 FQNEAQ. V dropped 5 bases and J dropped 0 bases, with 14 bases sitting between them. The CDR3: CASSASRPYSGNTIYF. Written as DNA, the CDR3 is TGTGCCAGCAGCGCCAGCAGGCCCTACTCTGGAAACACCATATATTTT. Based on the CDR3 plus reference TRBV7-8 and TRBJ1-3, the full variable domain is GAGVSQSPRYKVAKRGQDVALRCDPISGHVSLFWYQQALGQGPEFLTYFQNEAQLDKSGLPSDRFFAERPEGSVSTLKIQRTQQEDSAVYLCASSASRPYSGNTIYFGEGSWLTVV.

This chain uses TRBV5-1 with TRBJ2-5; no clear D. The germline V gene encodes CDR1 SGHRS and CDR2 YFSETQ. V lost 4 bases and J lost 5, with 18 bases in between. The CDR3 extends over 15 amino acids. CDR3 coding DNA: TGCGCCAGCAGCGATATTCAGGACCTCGACGAGACCCAGTACTTC. It yields the protein CASSDIQDLDETQYF.

This clonotype has a handful of counts. V usage is TRBV6-5 and J usage is TRBJ2-7; 8 bases match TRBD2. J was trimmed by 4 bases and V by 4 bases; bases with no gene match: 9. This CDR3 region has 15 residues. The germline CDR1 and CDR2 sequences are MNHEY and SVGAGI. In DNA, the CDR3 is TGTGCCAGCAGTTTTTTGGGGACTAGAGTATACGAGCAGTACTTC. As protein: CASSFLGTRVYEQYF.

The chain employs TRBV27 and TRBJ2-4, with 8 bases matching TRBD2. The length of the CDR3 is 15 residues. J was trimmed by 8 bases and V by 2 bases; bases with no gene match: 8. Germline loops: CDR1 MNHEY, CDR2 SMNVEV (reference sequence). CDR3 sequence (DNA): TGTGCCAGCAGTTTAAACGGGAGGGCCTGGGACATTCAGTACTTC. Protein product: CASSLNGRAWDIQYF.

About this clonotype: A read error may be the cause here, since a much bigger clone is one base away. The chain combines TRBV12-3 or TRBV12-4 with TRBJ2-7, with D perhaps matching TRBD1 (6 bases). The ends were cut back, 10 bases at V and 5 bases at J, with 18 bases in the middle. The CDR3 loop spans 13 amino acids. The DNA of the CDR3 is TGTGCCACCAAAGGGGGTCTGAGGGACGAGCAGTACTTC. Translating gives CATKGGLRDEQYF.

This clonotype came up many times. The gene calls are TRBV2 and TRBJ2-2, with 8 bases aligning to TRBD2. Trimming took 7 bases from V and 4 from J; bases not matched to a gene: 8. The CDR3 extends over 15 amino acids. Per the germline V gene, CDR1 is SNHLY and CDR2 is FYNNEI. The CDR3, as DNA: TGTGCCAGCAATAAACTAGCGGTATCCACCGGGGAGCTGTTTTTT. Translating gives CASNKLAVSTGELFF.

The genes are TRBV6-1 and TRBJ2-2; D is perhaps TRBD2 (6 bases). The germline V gene has CDR1 MNHNS and CDR2 SASEGT. V shed 6 bases and J shed 3 bases, with 20 bases lying between them. There are 17 residues in the CDR3. CDR3 residues: CASSLLGSPYYTGELFF. The CDR3 bases are TGTGCCAGCAGCCTCCTCGGGAGTCCCTATTACACCGGGGAGCTGTTTTTT.

J is TRBJ2-7 and V is TRBV19; 8 nucleotides agree with TRBD1. Trimming cost V 7 bases and J 4 bases; bases outside gene matches: 9. Germline V gives CDR1 LNHDA, CDR2 SQIVND (reference sequence). The CDR3 is 14 residues long. The CDR3: CASTSTGGMYEQYF. CDR3 bases: TGTGCCAGTACTTCCACAGGGGGTATGTACGAGCAGTACTTC.

CDR3 protein: CASSTQGQMNTEAFF. CDR3 DNA: TGTGCCAGCAGCACACAGGGACAGATGAACACTGAAGCTTTCTTT. This chain links TRBV9 with TRBJ1-1, with 7 bases that match TRBD1. CDR1 is SGDLS and CDR2 is YYNGEE in the germline V gene. The V gene end was trimmed by 4 bases and the J gene end by 0 bases; junction bases not matched to a gene: 6. The CDR3 loop spans 15 amino acids. Complete variable domain (other parts from reference TRBV9 and TRBJ1-1): DSGVTQTPKHLITATGQRVTLRCSPRSGDLSVYWYQQSLDQGLQFLIQYYNGEERAKGNILERFSAQQFPDLHSELNLSSLELGDSALYFCASSTQGQMNTEAFFGQGTRLTVV.

The sample holds a few counts of this clonotype. V is TRBV3-1 and J is TRBJ1-1, with D hard to call. The germline V gene encodes CDR1 LGHDT and CDR2 YNNKEL (reference sequence). The CDR3 runs to 15 residues. V was shortened by 0 bases and J by 0 bases, with 8 bases between the two germline ends. In DNA, the CDR3 is TGTGCCAGCAGCCAAGATTTGACGGTGAACACTGAAGCTTTCTTT. It is translated as CASSQDLTVNTEAFF. The variable domain in full, with the rest retrieved from reference TRBV3-1 and TRBJ1-1, is DTAVSQTPKYLVTQMGNDKSIKCEQNLGHDTMYWYKQDSKKFLKIMFSYNNKELIINETVPNRFSPKSPDKAHLNLHINSLELGDSAVYFCASSQDLTVNTEAFFGQGTRLTVV.

This clonotype was seen a handful of times. The J gene is TRBJ2-1, the V gene TRBV6-4; 9 bases fit TRBD2. The germline CDR1 and CDR2 sequences are MRHNA and SNTAGT. The CDR3 extends over 15 amino acids. V shed 2 bases and J 6 bases; nucleotides not matched to a gene: 5. The chain's CDR3 is CASSDGQREVNEQFF. The CDR3 coding sequence is TGTGCCAGCAGTGACGGCCAGCGGGAGGTCAATGAGCAGTTCTTC.